This T cell receptor (beta chain) was found in a study of shared clonotypes between healthy human individuals. Study-wide results and limits: The authors expected sequencing depth to affect clonotype sharing among donors. Four donors had about 5% of their naive CD4 clonotypes in common.

The authors loaded roughly 180 ng DNA, 25,000 to 30,000 T cell genomes, into sorted-subset replicate PCRs. Profiled with immunoSEQ multiplex PCR; TCRdb holds only in-frame clones, not every one. The sample contains 660,000 or so clones, roughly 96% of which appear only once. V lost 7 bases to trimming and J lost 1 base; unmatched junction nucleotides: 6. CDR3 length: 14 residues. From germline, CDR1 is SQVTM and CDR2 ANQGSEA. Positively selected for CCR7, the CD45RO-negative cells used as naive CD8 cells excluded terminally differentiated effector memory CD45RA+ cells. In regard to this clone: Its matching antigen is unknown.

The receptor was derived from a woman in her twenties or thirties in good health. Sequencing was performed on naive CD8+ T cells sorted from blood. This rearrangement joins TRBV29-1 to TRBJ2-2, with 7 bases identical to TRBD2. In nucleotides, the CDR3 is TGCAGCGGTGCGCCTAGCGGGAACACCGGGGAGCTGTTTTTT. This codes for CSGAPSGNTGELFF.